The 31 T cell receptor beta chains in this list originate from one sample, sequenced in a study of shared clonotypes between healthy human individuals. Libraries were prepared by immunoSEQ multiplex PCR; TCRdb keeps only in-frame clonotypes and omits some of them. Of approximately 2.1 million clones in the sample, more than 85% are singletons; the top ten hold under 0.45%. The sample consisted of naive CD4+ T cells from PBMCs. Subset in this sample: CD45RA+ positively selected. These receptors were obtained from a man between 18 and 35 years old in good health. Some clones in this sample may be carry-over from other donors' samples.

The CDR3 DNA reads TGCGCCAGCAGCGGACTAGCGGGAGGGCCGGGTGGGTACAATGAGCAGTTCTTC. It is translated as CASSGLAGGPGGYNEQFF. The rearrangement uses TRBV5-1 and TRBJ2-1; 15 positions match TRBD2. The CDR3 length is 18 residues. V lost 4 bases, J lost 4 bases, and 9 bases stayed unmatched. Germline loops: CDR1 SGHRS, CDR2 YFSETQ.

The V call is TRBV28, the J call TRBJ1-2; TRBD1 might be the D (5 bases). The CDR3 runs to 15 residues. Germline values: CDR1 MDHEN, CDR2 SYDVKM. Trimming cost V 8 bases and J 5 bases, with 21 bases left between them. The CDR3, as DNA: TGTGCCAGCCTCCCAGCCGGGGACCGGGGTTATGGCTACACCTTC. Its protein product is CASLPAGDRGYGYTF.

The chain combines TRBV6-4 with TRBJ2-1; D gene uncertain. CDR3 length: 15 amino acids. Germline V gene sequence: CDR1 MRHNA, CDR2 SNTAGT. V lost 4 bases and J 0 bases, leaving 10 bases between the germline ends. CDR3 in DNA: TGTGCCAGCAGTGGAGAGGTGAGCTCCTACAATGAGCAGTTCTTC. Amino acids: CASSGEVSSYNEQFF.

The gene calls are TRBV27 and TRBJ2-7; D call uncertain. Germline CDR1 and CDR2: MNHEY and SMNVEV (reference sequence). V lost 2 bases, J lost 2 bases, and 10 bases lay in between. This CDR3 has 14 residues. Here the CDR3 DNA reads TGTGCCAGCAGTTTAAGCCCCCTCCCCTACGAGCAGTACTTC. Its translation is CASSLSPLPYEQYF.

V usage is TRBV27 and J usage is TRBJ1-1; D might be TRBD1 (5 bases). Trimming shortened V by 7 bases and J by 5 bases, and 17 bases separated the two germline ends. Germline V gene data show CDR1 as MNHEY and CDR2 as SMNVEV (reference sequence). The CDR3 runs to 14 residues. The chain's CDR3 is CASKSVAGGTEAFF. The CDR3 nucleotides read TGTGCCAGCAAATCCGTCGCGGGGGGGACTGAAGCTTTCTTT.

This clone appeared once. The V and J genes are TRBV7-9 and TRBJ2-2; D ambiguous. There are 12 residues in the CDR3. Germline CDR1 and CDR2: SEHNR and FQNEAQ (reference sequence). V was trimmed by 5 bases and J by 6 bases, leaving 7 bases between them. The CDR3 sequence: CASSNVPGELFF. The CDR3 coding sequence is TGTGCCAGCAGCAACGTCCCCGGGGAGCTGTTTTTT.

The chain has TRBV6-6 and TRBJ1-5, with a weak D call TRBD1 (5 bases). Germline-derived CDR1 and CDR2 are MNHNY and SVGAGI (reference sequence). V gave up 6 bases and J gave up 6 bases, with 12 bases separating them. This CDR3 spans 13 amino acids. Here the CDR3 DNA reads TGTGCCAGCAGCCGTTTCGACAGTCAGCCCCAGCATTTT. Translation gives CASSRFDSQPQHF.

J is TRBJ1-1 and V is TRBV11-2, with a possible D match to TRBD1 (6 bases). Germline CDR1 and CDR2: SGHAT and FQNNGV. V lost 2 bases and J 4 bases, leaving 11 bases between the germline ends. The CDR3 contains 14 residues. The CDR3 sequence is CASSLYTGSTEAFF. The CDR3 nucleotides are TGTGCCAGCAGCTTATATACAGGGAGCACTGAAGCTTTCTTT.

The rearrangement uses TRBV28 and TRBJ1-5; 10 nucleotides align to TRBD1. Germline V lookup: CDR1 MDHEN, CDR2 SYDVKM. This CDR3 has 17 amino acids. V was pared by 4 bases and J by 9 bases, with 15 bases of the junction left unmatched. The CDR3 is CASSSVSGTGVGRPQHF. CDR3 DNA: TGTGCCAGCAGTTCTGTGTCCGGGACAGGGGTAGGAAGGCCCCAGCATTTT.

The chain has TRBV9 and TRBJ2-7; unclear D gene. Trimming took 4 bases from V and 2 from J, leaving 13 bases between them. The CDR3 is 14 residues long. The V gene's germline CDR1 is SGDLS and CDR2 YYNGEE. The CDR3 sequence: CASSPRHGPYEQYF. The CDR3 DNA is TGTGCCAGCAGCCCAAGACACGGACCCTACGAGCAGTACTTC.

The chain links TRBV19 to TRBJ2-3; D gene ambiguous. Germline assignment: CDR1 LNHDA and CDR2 SQIVND (reference sequence). V was shortened by 1 base and J by 4 bases, with 3 bases between the two germline ends. The CDR3 sequence is 12 residues long. CDR3 protein: CASSIVSDTQYF. Here the CDR3 DNA reads TGTGCCAGTAGTATAGTTTCAGATACGCAGTATTTT.

This chain joins TRBV7-7 and TRBJ2-7; D is undetermined. Per germline, CDR1 SSHAT and CDR2 FNYEAQ (reference sequence). The V and J ends lost 1 base and 7 bases respectively, with 14 bases between them. The CDR3 sequence is 14 residues long. The CDR3 nucleotides are TGTGCCAGCAGCTTAGGAGACGATGGTAGGGAGCAGTACTTC. Protein sequence: CASSLGDDGREQYF. Full variable domain (rest looked up from reference TRBV7-7 and TRBJ2-7): GAGVSQSPRYKVTKRGQDVTLRCDPISSHATLYWYQQALGQGPEFLTYFNYEAQPDKSGLPSDRFSAERPEGSISTLTIQRTEQRDSAMYRCASSLGDDGREQYFGPGTRLTVT.

This clone was seen a few times. Other DNA sequences in the sample encode the same CDR3. The chain joins TRBV30 to TRBJ1-5, with D unclear. Trimming stripped 0 bases from V and 3 bases from J, with 6 bases between. The CDR3 totals 13 residues. CDR1 GTSNPN and CDR2 SVGIG come from the germline V gene (reference sequence). In nucleotides, the CDR3 is TGTGCCTGGAGTGTACGATCCAATCAGCCCCAGCATTTT. Protein sequence: CAWSVRSNQPQHF.

V usage is TRBV30 and J usage is TRBJ1-4; TRBD1 might be the D (5 bases). V lost 2 bases to trimming and J lost 8 bases, with 15 bases between them. The CDR3 totals 14 residues. Germline CDR1 is GTSNPN and CDR2 is SVGIG (reference sequence). The CDR3 protein is CAWSIRGGGEKLFF. The CDR3 nucleotides are TGTGCCTGGAGTATAAGGGGAGGTGGAGAAAAACTGTTTTTT.

The V gene is TRBV18, the J gene TRBJ1-1; 11 nucleotides line up with TRBD1. CDR3 length equals 16 residues. V shed 6 bases and J 0 bases; nucleotides not matched to a gene: 6. Germline loops: CDR1 KGHSH, CDR2 LQKENI. CDR3 DNA sequence: TGTGCCAGCTCGCTAGGACAGGGGGCTTTGAACACTGAAGCTTTCTTT. It specifies CASSLGQGALNTEAFF. Full variable domain (outside the CDR3, taken from reference TRBV18 and TRBJ1-1): NAGVMQNPRHLVRRRGQEARLRCSPMKGHSHVYWYRQLPEEGLKFMVYLQKENIIDESGMPKERFSAEFPKEGPSILRIQQVVRGDSAAYFCASSLGQGALNTEAFFGQGTRLTVV.

The rearrangement joins TRBV7-2 to TRBJ2-3; 7 nucleotides match TRBD2. This CDR3 is built from 15 residues. Trimming removed 6 bases from V and 1 base from J; junction bases left unmatched: 7. Germline CDR1 is SGHTA and CDR2 is FQGNSA. The CDR3 sequence is CASRLTSHRTDTQYF. In nucleotides, the CDR3 is TGTGCCAGCAGACTGACTAGCCACCGCACAGATACGCAGTATTTT.

In its sample, this clone was seen once. This rearrangement joins TRBV19 to TRBJ2-5, with a tentative D call TRBD1 (5 bases). CDR1 is LNHDA and CDR2 is SQIVND in the germline V gene (reference sequence). The CDR3 is 14 residues long. Trimming removed 4 bases from V and 5 bases from J, with 14 bases in between. The CDR3 sequence is CASSRGNLLETQYF. CDR3 sequence (DNA): TGTGCCAGTAGTAGGGGCAACCTACTCGAGACCCAGTACTTC.

V usage is TRBV4-1 and J usage is TRBJ2-1; possibly TRBD1 or TRBD2 for D (5 bases each). Per germline, CDR1 MGHRA and CDR2 YSYEKL. Trimming stripped 0 bases from V and 10 bases from J, with 22 bases between. The CDR3 has 17 residues. CDR3 loop: CASSQDGRGQLRGEQFF. The CDR3 nucleotides read TGCGCCAGCAGCCAAGATGGACGGGGCCAGCTTCGGGGCGAGCAGTTCTTC.

The chain carries TRBV5-6 and TRBJ2-1; D is possibly TRBD2 (6 bases). Germline V gene sequence: CDR1 SGHDT, CDR2 YYEEEE. The germline V and J ends were trimmed by 4 bases and 5 bases, with 10 bases remaining between them. The CDR3 contains 13 residues. In nucleotides, the CDR3 is TGTGCCAGCAGCCCCGGGAGAAACAATGAGCAGTTCTTC. It is translated as CASSPGRNNEQFF.

The V and J genes are TRBV5-4 and TRBJ2-3; possibly TRBD1 or TRBD2 for D (5 bases each). Germline loops: CDR1 SGHNT, CDR2 YYREEE (reference sequence). The CDR3 has 15 residues. Trimming stripped 5 bases from V and 0 bases from J, with 13 bases between. The CDR3 sequence is CASSPGTHSTDTQYF. For the CDR3, the DNA is TGTGCCAGCAGTCCCGGGACCCATAGCACAGATACGCAGTATTTT.

This chain links TRBV9 with TRBJ1-1, with 10 nucleotides matching TRBD1. The CDR3 has 15 residues. Germline V CDR1 and CDR2: SGDLS, YYNGEE. J gave up 4 bases and V 3 bases, and 6 bases lay outside the gene matches. CDR3 protein: CASSGGQGGSTEAFF. DNA for the CDR3: TGTGCCAGCAGCGGAGGACAGGGGGGGAGCACTGAAGCTTTCTTT.

The rearrangement uses TRBV9 and TRBJ2-5; no clear D. Trimming pared 5 bases from V and 4 bases from J, leaving 9 bases between. Germline CDR1 SGDLS, CDR2 YYNGEE. CDR3 length: 12 amino acids. CDR3 residues: CASRGLGETQYF. For the CDR3, the DNA is TGTGCCAGCAGAGGGCTGGGAGAGACCCAGTACTTC.

The chain links TRBV6-6 to TRBJ2-3, with no clear D. From germline, CDR1 is MNHNY and CDR2 SVGAGI (reference sequence). The CDR3 has 13 residues. V lost 6 bases to trimming and J lost 2 bases, with 9 bases between them. In nucleotides, the CDR3 is TGTGCCAGCAGCCCGCGGTACACAGATACGCAGTATTTT. Protein product: CASSPRYTDTQYF.

This chain connects TRBV5-4 to TRBJ2-6, with 8 bases aligning to TRBD1. Germline V gene sequence: CDR1 SGHNT, CDR2 YYREEE (reference sequence). This CDR3 spans 17 amino acids. After removal of 5 bases from V and 3 bases from J, the junction contained 10 bases not matched to a gene. As DNA, the CDR3 is TGTGCCAGCAGGAGGACAGGGAGTGAAATTGGGGCCAACGTCCTGACTTTC. Translating gives CASRRTGSEIGANVLTF.

V is TRBV5-1 and J is TRBJ1-1, with D possibly matching TRBD1 (6 bases). CDR3 length equals 16 residues. Germline CDR1 reads SGHRS; CDR2 reads YFSETQ. V lost 1 base and J 6 bases, leaving 19 bases between the germline ends. In DNA form, the CDR3 reads TGCGCCAGCAGCTTGCGAAGCGCCGACAGGATCGCTGAAGCTTTCTTT. It translates to CASSLRSADRIAEAFF. Combining the CDR3 with reference TRBV5-1 and TRBJ1-1 gives the whole variable domain KAGVTQTPRYLIKTRGQQVTLSCSPISGHRSVSWYQQTPGQGLQFLFEYFSETQRNKGNFPGRFSGRQFSNSRSEMNVSTLELGDSALYLCASSLRSADRIAEAFFGQGTRLTVV.

J is TRBJ2-7 and V is TRBV11-2; 8 bases are shared with TRBD1. With 5 bases clipped from V and 4 bases from J, the junction kept 10 bases outside the gene matches. CDR1 and CDR2 (germline): SGHAT, FQNNGV. This CDR3 is 15 amino acids long. CDR3 residues: CASSPGQGITYEQYF. The CDR3 DNA reads as TGTGCCAGCAGCCCTGGACAGGGAATTACGTACGAGCAGTACTTC.

J is TRBJ1-1 and V is TRBV28; D remains unclear. Trimming cost V 4 bases and J 6 bases, with 9 bases left between them. The V gene's germline CDR1 is MDHEN and CDR2 SYDVKM. The CDR3 has 12 amino acids. CDR3: CASSSPRPEAFF. The CDR3 region has the DNA TGTGCCAGCAGTTCCCCCCGCCCTGAAGCTTTCTTT.

Only one count was recorded for this clone. The chain recombines TRBV28 with TRBJ1-2; TRBD1 matches 9 bases. This CDR3 is 15 amino acids long. Trimming cost V 6 bases and J 3 bases; bases outside gene matches: 8. CDR1 is MDHEN, CDR2 SYDVKM, per germline. The CDR3 sequence: CASRAGTGYHYGYTF. In DNA, the CDR3 is TGTGCCAGCAGGGCCGGGACAGGGTATCACTATGGCTACACCTTC.

The chain uses TRBV7-9 and TRBJ2-1; no clear D. Trimming removed 5 bases from V and 7 bases from J, with 6 bases in between. The CDR3 covers 11 residues. Looked up from germline, CDR1 is SEHNR and CDR2 is FQNEAQ (reference sequence). This chain's CDR3 is CASSLKNEQFF. In nucleotides, the CDR3 is TGTGCCAGCAGCCTTAAGAATGAGCAGTTCTTC.

The gene calls are TRBV2 and TRBJ2-1, with D possibly TRBD2 on 5 matching bases. Germline CDR1 and CDR2: SNHLY and FYNNEI. This CDR3 is built from 16 residues. V was trimmed by 0 bases and J by 3 bases, leaving 12 bases between them. The CDR3 region has the DNA TGTGCCAGCAGTGAAGCGATACCTCGGGACTACAATGAGCAGTTCTTC. It encodes CASSEAIPRDYNEQFF.

This chain links TRBV5-1 with TRBJ2-2, with TRBD1 matching 7 bases. CDR3 length: 15 amino acids. Germline CDR1 is SGHRS and CDR2 is YFSETQ. The V and J ends lost 2 bases and 4 bases, in that order; junction bases with no gene match: 5. The CDR3 DNA follows: TGCGCCAGCAGCTTCTTGACAGGGAGCACCGGGGAGCTGTTTTTT. This codes for CASSFLTGSTGELFF.